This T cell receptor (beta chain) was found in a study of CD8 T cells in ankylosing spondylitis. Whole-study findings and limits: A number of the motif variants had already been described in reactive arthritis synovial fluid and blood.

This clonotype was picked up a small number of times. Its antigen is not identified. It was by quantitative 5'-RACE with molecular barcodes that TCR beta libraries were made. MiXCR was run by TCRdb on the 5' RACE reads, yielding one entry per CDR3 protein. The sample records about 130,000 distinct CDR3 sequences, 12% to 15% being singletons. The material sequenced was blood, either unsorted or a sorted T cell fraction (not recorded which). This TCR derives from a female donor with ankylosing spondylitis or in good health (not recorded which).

CDR3 nucleotide sequence: TGTGCCAGCAGCACCTTGGGACAGGGCCGAAACACCATATATTTT. It codes for CASSTLGQGRNTIYF. The rearrangement joins TRBV12-3 or TRBV12-4 to TRBJ1-3, with 9 bases matching TRBD1. The CDR3 consists of 15 residues. Trimming took 6 bases from V and 5 from J; bases not matched to a gene: 8.